This TCR beta chain originates from a study of blood T cell repertoires in COVID-19. Repertoires were generated with immunoSEQ multiplex PCR, while TCRdb's copy carries only in-frame clones and drops some. The table shows 200,000 to 250,000 clones, with about 80% occurring only once. This clone was recorded a few times. This CDR3 contains 14 residues. The germline V gene encodes CDR1 SGHNT and CDR2 YYREEE (reference sequence). The ends lost 5 bases at V and 6 bases at J; junction bases unmatched: 8. The TCR was taken from an elderly woman with COVID-19, enrolled during active disease. This chain connects TRBV5-4 to TRBJ2-7, with TRBD1 matching over 10 bases. What was sequenced was peripheral blood. DNA for the CDR3: TGTGCCAGCAGGACGACAGGGGGCGGTTTCGAGCAGTACTTC. This translates into CASRTTGGGFEQYF. Combining the CDR3 with reference TRBV5-4 and TRBJ2-7 gives the whole variable domain ETGVTQSPTHLIKTRGQQVTLRCSSQSGHNTVSWYQQALGQGPQFIFQYYREEENGRGNFPPRFSGLQFPNYSSELNVNALELDDSALYLCASRTTGGGFEQYFGPGTRLTVT.